This entry is about one T cell receptor (beta chain). These data come from a study of cytomegalovirus exposure and HLA in healthy donors. 13 Jbeta primers and 60 Vbeta primers were used for the PCR. The method was immunoSEQ multiplex PCR; TCRdb's version includes in-frame clones alone and lacks a portion of them. The sample has 80,000 to 100,000 clones, 75% to 85% seen once. CDR3 length equals 13 residues. The V gene's germline CDR1 is MNHEY and CDR2 SVGAGI. The V gene lost 6 bases and the J gene lost 4 bases, with 12 bases spanning the gap. The TCR originated in a male donor in good health and CMV-seropositive. Sequenced: PBMCs. V usage is TRBV6-5 and J usage is TRBJ1-2; D might be TRBD1 (5 bases). The CDR3 sequence is CASRRQGLYGYTF. The CDR3 region has the DNA TGTGCCAGCAGGAGGCAGGGTCTCTATGGCTACACCTTC.